This note documents a single T cell receptor (beta chain) sequence. Antigen specificity is unknown. This sample stems from a study of CD8+ T cells in alopecia areata. Study at large: Twice daily, treated patients received 5 to 10 mg of oral tofacitinib. The duration of tofacitinib was 6 to 18 months, with 6 months off drug afterward. Study-level results: Clarity of TCR sharing across patients fell short of that in mice, possibly HLA-related.

Germline lookup yields CDR1 MDHEN and CDR2 SYDVKM. The CDR3 contains 16 residues. V lost 3 bases and J lost 0, with 15 bases in between. RNA extraction and reverse transcription yielded cDNA as sequencing template. Clones were sequenced by immunoSEQ multiplex PCR, and TCRdb holds only the in-frame ones, with some missing. The sample records about 160,000 clones, roughly 44% being singletons. The study team obtained lesional scalp punch biopsies and peripheral blood from alopecia areata patients. V and J are TRBV28 and TRBJ2-7; maybe TRBD2 (5 bases). The TCR originated in a human donor with alopecia areata. The sequenced sample was CD4+ T cells sorted from blood. The CDR3 DNA reads TGTGCCAGCAGTTTTGCGGGCCCTTTTAACTCCTACGAGCAGTACTTC. As protein: CASSFAGPFNSYEQYF.